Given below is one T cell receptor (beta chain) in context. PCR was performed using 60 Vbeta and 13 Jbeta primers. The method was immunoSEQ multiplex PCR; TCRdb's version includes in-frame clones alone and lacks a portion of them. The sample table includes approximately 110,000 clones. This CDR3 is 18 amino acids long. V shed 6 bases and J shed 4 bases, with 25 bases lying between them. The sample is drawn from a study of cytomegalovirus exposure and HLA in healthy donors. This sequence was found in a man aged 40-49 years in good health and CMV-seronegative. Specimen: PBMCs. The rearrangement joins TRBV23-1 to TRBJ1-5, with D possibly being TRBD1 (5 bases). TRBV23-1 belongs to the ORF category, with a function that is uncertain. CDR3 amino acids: CASRPDRDDISGNQPQHF. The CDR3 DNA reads TGCGCCAGCAGACCCGACAGAGATGATATTTCTGGAAATCAGCCCCAGCATTTT.